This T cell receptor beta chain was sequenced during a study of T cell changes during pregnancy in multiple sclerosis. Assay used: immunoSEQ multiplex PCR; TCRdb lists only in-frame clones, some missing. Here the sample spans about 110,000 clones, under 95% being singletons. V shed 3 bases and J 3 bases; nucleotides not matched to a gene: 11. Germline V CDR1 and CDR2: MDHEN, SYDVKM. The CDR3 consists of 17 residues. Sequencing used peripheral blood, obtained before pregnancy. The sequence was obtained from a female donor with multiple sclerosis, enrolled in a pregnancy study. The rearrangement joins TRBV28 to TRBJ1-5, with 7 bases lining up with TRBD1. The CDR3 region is CASSFLGPTGYNQPQHF. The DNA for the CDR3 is TGTGCCAGCAGTTTTTTGGGCCCGACAGGGTACAATCAGCCCCAGCATTTT.